Listed below are T cell receptor beta chains from one sample, sequenced in a study of long-term antiretroviral therapy in people with HIV. Produced via immunoSEQ multiplex PCR; TCRdb's table is partial and in-frame only. The sample has tens of thousands of clones; roughly 85% are singletons. Here the sequenced sample was unsorted PBMCs, taken 2.3 years after starting antiretroviral therapy. These receptors all come from a man aged 35 to 55 with HIV. CDR3s include the opening cysteine and the closing phenylalanine or tryptophan. D genes are given only for firm matches. Clone size is not always given. Where it is, it says once, few, many or a class for expanded clones.

D	V	size	J	DNA	CDR3
.	TRBV29-1	.	TRBJ1-1	TGCAGCGTTGGAATAGGGATGAACACTGAAGCTTTCTTT	CSVGIGMNTEAFF
TRBD2	TRBV5-1	.	TRBJ2-7	TGCGCCAGCAGCTTGACAGCGGGAGGCGGTTACGAGCAGTACTTC	CASSLTAGGGYEQYF
.	TRBV7-6	.	TRBJ1-1	TGTGCCAGCAGCTTAGGAGGGCAGGGACATACTGAAGCTTTCTTT	CASSLGGQGHTEAFF
TRBD2	TRBV10-2	once	TRBJ2-7	TGCGCCAGCAGCGCCGGGACTAGCGTCTCCTACGAGCAGTACTTC	CASSAGTSVSYEQYF
TRBD1	TRBV30	.	TRBJ1-2	TGTGCCTGGAGTGCGCCGGGACAGGTGAACTATGGCTACACCTTC	CAWSAPGQVNYGYTF
.	TRBV29-1	.	TRBJ1-3	TGCAGCGTTGGACAGACTGGAAACACCATATATTTT	CSVGQTGNTIYF
TRBD2	TRBV9	.	TRBJ2-1	TGTGCCAGCAGCCCAGAGGCGGGAGGTTTTGATGAGCAGTTCTTC	CASSPEAGGFDEQFF
.	TRBV19	once	TRBJ2-7	TGTGCCAGTAGCCCAGCCGGGACGTCCTACGAGCAGTACTTC	CASSPAGTSYEQYF
.	TRBV5-1	.	TRBJ1-1	TGCGCCAGCAGCTGGACAGAGAACACTGAAGCTTTCTTT	CASSWTENTEAFF
TRBD1	TRBV18	.	TRBJ2-5	TGTGCCAGCTCCCCTGACAGGGAAGAGACCCAGTACTTC	CASSPDREETQYF
TRBD2	TRBV29-1	.	TRBJ2-7	TGCAGCGTCGATGGACTAGCGGGAGGGCCTGACGACGAGCAGTACTTC	CSVDGLAGGPDDEQYF
.	TRBV4-1	.	TRBJ1-5	TGCGCCAGCAGCCCCGGGACCGCCACTTTTTATAGCAATCAGCCCCAGCATTTT	CASSPGTATFYSNQPQHF
TRBD1	TRBV27	.	TRBJ2-1	TGTGCCAGCAGTCGTAACCCAGGGGGCTCCCCCAATGAGCAGTTCTTC	CASSRNPGGSPNEQFF
.	TRBV11-2	once	TRBJ1-5	TGTGCCAGCAGCTTAGATAGCAATCAGCCCCAGCATTTT	CASSLDSNQPQHF
TRBD1	TRBV9	.	TRBJ2-7	TGTGCCAGCAGCGTGGGTCCCGGGACAGGGGGCTACGAGCAGTACTTC	CASSVGPGTGGYEQYF
.	TRBV19	.	TRBJ1-4	TGTGCCAGTAGTATAGTCGACGGGCCCGGGGAAAAACTGTTTTTT	CASSIVDGPGEKLFF
TRBD1	TRBV9	.	TRBJ2-4	TGTGCCAGCAGCGGGTCGGGACAGCCAAACATTCAGTACTTC	CASSGSGQPNIQYF
.	TRBV6-1	.	TRBJ1-5	TGTGCCAGCAGGTGGACTACAGGGAACGATCAGCCCCAGCATTTT	CASRWTTGNDQPQHF
TRBD1	TRBV19	.	TRBJ1-2	TGTGCCAGTAGTAAAGGGCAGGGGGGGAGTGGCTACACCTTC	CASSKGQGGSGYTF
.	TRBV5-1	.	TRBJ2-1	TGCGCCAGCAGCGGGGGCCGAAGCTCCTACAATGAGCAGTTCTTC	CASSGGRSSYNEQFF
TRBD1	TRBV5-1	once	TRBJ1-1	TGCGCCAGCAGCCCAGGGACAGGAAACACTGAAGCTTTCTTT	CASSPGTGNTEAFF
.	TRBV5-1	few	TRBJ2-7	TGCGCCAGCAGCTTCCGGGACGAGCAGTACTTC	CASSFRDEQYF
.	TRBV6-1	.	TRBJ2-7	TGTGCCAGCAGTGAAGACAGGGAGAAGTACGAGCAGTACTTC	CASSEDREKYEQYF
TRBD1	TRBV5-5	.	TRBJ1-5	TGTGCCAGCAGCCAGGAACAGGGGTCTTGGCAGCCCCAGCATTTT	CASSQEQGSWQPQHF
TRBD1	TRBV18	.	TRBJ1-5	TGTGCCAGCTCACCTGGACAGGGAGGACAGCCCCAGCATTTT	CASSPGQGGQPQHF
TRBD2	TRBV9	.	TRBJ2-3	TGTGCCAGCAGCGTTGGAGGAAGCGGGGGGACTAGCACAGATACGCAGTATTTT	CASSVGGSGGTSTDTQYF
.	TRBV7-9	.	TRBJ1-2	TGTGCCAGCAGCTTCGGGTTGAATGGCTACACCTTC	CASSFGLNGYTF
.	TRBV4-1	.	TRBJ2-7	TGCGCCAGCAGCCAAGATCCGCGGCCCTCCTACGAGCAGTACTTC	CASSQDPRPSYEQYF
.	TRBV6-6	.	TRBJ2-4	TGTGCCAGCAGTTTGGCAGGGAACAAAAACATTCAGTACTTC	CASSLAGNKNIQYF
.	TRBV7-3	.	TRBJ2-7	TGTGCCAGCAGCTTAACGCCAGGGAAGCACGAGCAGTACTTC	CASSLTPGKHEQYF
TRBD1	TRBV9	few	TRBJ1-2	TGTGCCAGCAGCAGCCGGGACAGGAGGAATGGCTACACCTTC	CASSSRDRRNGYTF
TRBD1	TRBV28	.	TRBJ1-2	TGTGCCAGCAGTCTACCCGGGACAGGGGCTCCCAACTATGGCTACACCTTC	CASSLPGTGAPNYGYTF
.	TRBV6-5	.	TRBJ2-7	TGTGCCAGCAGTTACTTTGCCGGGGGCGAGCAGTACTTC	CASSYFAGGEQYF
.	TRBV27	.	TRBJ1-4	TGTGCCAGCAGCTGGGGGGGAAGGGGAAAACTGTTTTTT	CASSWGGRGKLFF
.	TRBV6-5	.	TRBJ2-2	TGTGCCAGCACTCCGGACCCGAGGAACACCGGGGAGCTGTTTTTT	CASTPDPRNTGELFF
TRBD1	TRBV19	.	TRBJ1-1	TGTGCCAGTAGTGCAGGGACAGAGGCTGAAGCTTTCTTT	CASSAGTEAEAFF
.	TRBV2	.	TRBJ1-5	TGTGCCAGCAGTGAATCAGGGTATCAGCCCCAGCATTTT	CASSESGYQPQHF
TRBD2	TRBV19	.	TRBJ2-1	TGTGCCAGCCGACCGGCGGGGGGCAGTTACAATGAGCAGTTCTTC	CASRPAGGSYNEQFF
.	TRBV6-1	.	TRBJ1-1	TGTGCCAGCAGTGAGCAGGGGCCTGGTTGGACTGAAGCTTTCTTT	CASSEQGPGWTEAFF
.	TRBV6-1	few	TRBJ1-6	TGTGCCAGCCTTTCGGGGGTGACATATAATTCACCCCTCCACTTT	CASLSGVTYNSPLHF
.	TRBV30	.	TRBJ2-1	TGTGCCTGGAGTTATAGGAATGAGCAGTTCTTC	CAWSYRNEQFF
TRBD1	TRBV29-1	.	TRBJ1-1	TGCAGCGTTGAAGGTGGGACAGGGGCACTGAACACTGAAGCTTTCTTT	CSVEGGTGALNTEAFF
TRBD1	TRBV19	once	TRBJ2-1	TGTGCCAGTAGTCAGGGGGCCCGGTCGAATGAGCAGTTCTTC	CASSQGARSNEQFF
.	TRBV9	.	TRBJ2-1	TGTGCCAGCAGCGTGTCCGACGCAGGGGGGAATGAGCAGTTCTTC	CASSVSDAGGNEQFF